Below, 26 T cell receptor beta chains from the same sample are listed, as sequenced in a study of T cell clonality in common variable immunodeficiency. The assay was immunoSEQ multiplex PCR, and TCRdb's table has in-frame clones only and misses some. This table holds more than 30,000 clones with no singletons; the top ten claim roughly 3%. The material sequenced was peripheral blood mononuclear cells. These receptors were taken from a person aged 18 to 70 in good health.

This clone has ten or more counts. Coverage ceases 3 residues before the CDR3 finishes, and the germline J gene fills in the end. The chain is built from TRBV12-3 or TRBV12-4 and TRBJ2-2; TRBD2 aligns across 13 bases. Trimming removed 8 bases from V and 7 bases from J; junction bases left unmatched: 13. This CDR3 has 17 residues. The CDR3 DNA, read in part, is TGTGCCAGCCAGCCCCGGACTAGCGGGAGAGTTGGCGGGGAG. This sequence encodes CASQPRTSGRVGGE. The CDR3 as a whole reads CASQPRTSGRVGGELFF.

Turning to this clone: A read error may be the cause here, since a much bigger clone is one base away. The observed sequence ends 3 residues before the CDR3 terminus, with the missing tail filled in from the germline J gene. The gene calls are TRBV7-2 and TRBJ2-2; TRBD2 matches at 9 bases. Germline-derived CDR1 and CDR2 are SGHTA and FQGNSA. This CDR3 is built from 15 residues. CDR3 DNA, as far as it was read: TGTGCCAGCAGCCTGAGCGGGAGGAACACCGAGGAG. Its protein product is CASSLSGRNTEE. Given in full, the CDR3 is CASSLSGRNTEELFF. Combining the CDR3 with reference TRBV7-2 and TRBJ2-2 gives the whole variable domain GAGVSQSPSNKVTEKGKDVELRCDPISGHTALYWYRQSLGQGLEFLIYFQGNSAPDKSGLPSDRFSAERTGGSVSTLTIQRTQQEDSAVYLCASSLSGRNTEELFFGEGSRLTVL.

This clone was found many times. The observed sequence ends 3 residues before the CDR3 terminus, with the missing tail filled in from the germline J gene. The rearrangement joins TRBV20-1 to TRBJ2-5; 7 nucleotides match TRBD1. With V trimmed by 0 bases and J by 3 bases, 7 bases remained unmatched. The V gene's germline CDR1 is DFQATT and CDR2 SNEGSKA (reference sequence). The length of the CDR3 is 15 residues. The CDR3 reads CSARDPGRGKETQYF. CDR3 DNA (partial): TGCAGTGCTAGAGATCCCGGCAGGGGGAAAGAGACC.

This clone appeared many times. The sequenced fragment ends 3 residues before the CDR3 boundary, so the rest is inferred from the germline J gene. The V gene is TRBV2, the J gene TRBJ2-2, with D possibly TRBD1 on 6 matching bases. V was shortened by 3 bases and J by 2 bases, with 13 bases between the two germline ends. Per germline, CDR1 SNHLY and CDR2 FYNNEI. CDR3 size: 16 residues. CDR3 DNA (partial): TGTGCCAGCAGTGAGCACGGACAGTTAAACACCGGGGAG. It encodes CASSEHGQLNTGE. In full, the CDR3 reads CASSEHGQLNTGELFF.

This clone was observed at least ten times. The observed sequence ends 3 residues before the CDR3 terminus, with the missing tail filled in from the germline J gene. The chain recombines TRBV6-1 with TRBJ1-1, with a weak D call TRBD1 (6 bases). This CDR3 comprises 15 residues. The V and J ends lost 0 bases and 4 bases respectively, with 12 bases between them. Germline V lookup: CDR1 MNHNS, CDR2 SASEGT. The CDR3 loop reads CASSEAPTGSTEAFF. Incomplete CDR3 DNA: TGTGCCAGCAGTGAAGCTCCTACAGGGTCCACTGAA.

This clone has ten or more counts. The read ends 3 residues shy of where the CDR3 ends; the end is completed using the germline J gene. The chain has TRBV18 and TRBJ1-3, with 9 positions matching TRBD1. Trimming at V came to 2 bases and at J to 1 base, leaving 3 bases not matched to a gene. This CDR3 spans 16 amino acids. Germline values: CDR1 KGHSH, CDR2 LQKENI. The covered CDR3 bases are TGTGCCAGCTCACCAGGGACAGGGTCTTCTGGAAACACC. Translation gives CASSPGTGSSGNT. The entire CDR3 reads CASSPGTGSSGNTIYF.

This clone came up many times. Read sequence stops 3 residues before the CDR3 end, and the germline J gene provides the missing end. V is TRBV19 and J is TRBJ2-2; D call uncertain. V was cut by 1 base and J by 6 bases, with 9 bases left in between. This CDR3 contains 14 residues. Germline assignment: CDR1 LNHDA and CDR2 SQIVND (reference sequence). This CDR3 is CASSIGLVPGELFF. The sequenced CDR3 bases are TGTGCCAGTAGTATAGGTTTAGTACCCGGGGAG.

This clone has a count of ten or more. The read ends 3 residues before the CDR3 terminus; that terminus is restored from the germline J gene. The chain links TRBV7-2 to TRBJ1-2; 12 bases are a match to TRBD1. The CDR3 is 17 amino acids. The germline gives CDR1 SGHTA, CDR2 FQGNSA. V gave up 0 bases and J gave up 5 bases; unmatched junction bases: 7. The sequenced CDR3 bases are TGTGCCAGCAGCTTAGCGGGACAGGGGGCAATGGTATATGGC. This encodes CASSLAGQGAMVYG. The whole CDR3 protein is CASSLAGQGAMVYGYTF. The full variable domain, completed using reference TRBV7-2 and TRBJ1-2, is GAGVSQSPSNKVTEKGKDVELRCDPISGHTALYWYRQSLGQGLEFLIYFQGNSAPDKSGLPSDRFSAERTGGSVSTLTIQRTQQEDSAVYLCASSLAGQGAMVYGYTFGSGTRLTVV.

This clone appeared many times. Coverage ceases 3 residues before the CDR3 finishes, and the germline J gene fills in the end. The chain joins TRBV5-1 to TRBJ1-2, with 7 bases aligning to TRBD1. In germline, CDR1 is SGHRS, CDR2 YFSETQ. CDR3 size: 13 residues. Unmatched junction bases numbered 2, after V lost 4 bases and J lost 2 bases. This chain's CDR3 is CASSPTGNYGYTF. CDR3 DNA (partial): TGCGCCAGCAGCCCGACAGGGAACTATGGC.

This clone was recorded many times. CDR3 protein: CASSSPGGNTIYF. The covered CDR3 bases are TGTGCCAGCAGTTCCCCCGGTGGAAACACC. The rearrangement links TRBV28 to TRBJ1-3; no clear D gene. The read finishes 3 residues shy of the CDR3 end, and the germline J gene is used to complete it. CDR3 length equals 13 residues. The germline gives CDR1 MDHEN, CDR2 SYDVKM. With 4 bases removed from V and 3 bases from J, the gap between germline ends came to 7 bases.

At least ten counts were recorded for this clone. The sequenced fragment ends 3 residues before the CDR3 boundary, so the rest is inferred from the germline J gene. This chain uses TRBV20-1 with TRBJ2-7, with 11 bases lining up with TRBD2. V gave up 4 bases and J gave up 2 bases; unmatched junction bases: 10. The CDR3 covers 16 residues. CDR1 and CDR2 (germline): DFQATT, SNEGSKA (reference sequence). The sequenced CDR3 bases are TGCAGTGCTACCCCCCTCGATAGCGGGAGGGCCTACGAG. Translated: CSATPLDSGRAYE. The full CDR3 protein reads CSATPLDSGRAYEQYF.

This clone has ten or more counts. The DNA ends 3 residues before the CDR3 does, and the rest of the CDR3 is filled in from the germline J gene. The genes are TRBV19 and TRBJ2-7, with 9 positions matching TRBD2. The J segment lost 1 base and the V segment lost 1 base, leaving 11 bases of the junction unmatched. From germline, CDR1 is LNHDA and CDR2 SQIVND (reference sequence). This CDR3 region has 18 residues. The CDR3 bases that were read are TGTGCCAGTAGTATAGGAAATAGCGGGAGCCATAGATCCTACGAG. Encoded protein: CASSIGNSGSHRSYE. The CDR3 as a whole reads CASSIGNSGSHRSYEQYF.

This clone was seen repeatedly, ten times or more. The sequence runs out 3 residues before the end of the CDR3; the remainder is reconstructed from the germline J gene. The chain joins TRBV5-1 to TRBJ2-3, with 7 bases fitting TRBD2. Germline V lookup: CDR1 SGHRS, CDR2 YFSETQ. The CDR3 extends over 15 amino acids. J lost 0 bases, V lost 4 bases, and 5 bases had no gene match. CDR3 bases read: TGCGCCAGCAGCCTCCGGGGGGTTAGCACAGATACG. Translation gives CASSLRGVSTDT. The complete CDR3 reads CASSLRGVSTDTQYF.

This clone showed up many times. Read data end 3 residues before the CDR3 end; the end is taken from the germline J gene. V and J are TRBV15 and TRBJ2-7, with 8 bases lining up with TRBD1. This CDR3 is 16 amino acids long. V was pared by 0 bases and J by 2 bases, with 6 bases of the junction left unmatched. From germline, CDR1 is LNHNV and CDR2 YYDKDF (reference sequence). The CDR3 is CATSREGPTGAYEQYF. CDR3 bases read: TGTGCCACCAGCAGAGAGGGGCCGACAGGGGCCTACGAG.

This clone was observed many times. The read halts 3 residues ahead of the CDR3 end, with the missing end drawn from the germline J gene. V is TRBV20-1 and J is TRBJ2-1, with 8 positions matching TRBD1. Germline CDR1 reads DFQATT; CDR2 reads SNEGSKA (reference sequence). This CDR3 is built from 17 residues. V was pared by 1 base and J by 5 bases, with 13 bases of the junction left unmatched. The CDR3: CSARVSIRTGINNEQFF. CDR3 bases read: TGCAGTGCTAGAGTATCTATACGGACAGGGATTAACAATGAG.

This clone was observed at least ten times. The read ends 3 residues before the CDR3 terminus; that terminus is restored from the germline J gene. This chain uses TRBV5-4 with TRBJ2-7, with D possibly TRBD1 on 5 matching bases. CDR1 is SGHNT and CDR2 is YYREEE in the germline V gene (reference sequence). Trimming removed 4 bases from V and 0 bases from J, with 11 bases in between. This CDR3 has 14 amino acids. The CDR3 spells CASSLQGGSYEQYF. The CDR3 bases that were read are TGTGCCAGCAGCCTCCAGGGCGGCTCCTACGAG.

This clone was counted many times. The CDR3 extends 3 residues past the end of the read, so its final part is completed from the germline J gene. The chain links TRBV2 to TRBJ2-3; TRBD2 aligns across 11 bases. The CDR3 extends over 19 amino acids. Germline CDR1 SNHLY, CDR2 FYNNEI. The V segment lost 0 bases and the J segment 1 base; nucleotides outside the gene matches: 9. CDR3 DNA (partial): TGTGCCAGCAGTGAAGCTATAGCGGGAGGGCCGTCTGGCACAGATACG. Translated: CASSEAIAGGPSGTDT. The whole CDR3 region reads CASSEAIAGGPSGTDTQYF.

There are many counts of this clone. The missing CDR3 end, 3 residues past where the read stops, is filled in from the germline J gene. This chain links TRBV20-1 with TRBJ2-5, with 7 bases fitting TRBD2. The trim removed 3 bases at V and 3 bases at J, leaving 7 bases unmatched. Germline V gene lookup returns CDR1 DFQATT and CDR2 SNEGSKA (reference sequence). This CDR3 has 14 residues. CDR3 region: CSASRTSWEETQYF. Partial CDR3 DNA: TGCAGTGCTAGCCGGACTAGTTGGGAAGAGACC.

This clone was observed many times. Read sequence stops 3 residues before the CDR3 end, and the germline J gene provides the missing end. The chain links TRBV7-9 to TRBJ1-4, with 10 bases fitting TRBD1. J gave up 6 bases and V 5 bases, and 6 bases lay outside the gene matches. Germline-derived CDR1 and CDR2 are SEHNR and FQNEAQ (reference sequence). The CDR3 extends over 15 amino acids. The chain's CDR3 is CASSPGTGVDEKLFF. CDR3 DNA (partial): TGTGCCAGCAGCCCTGGGACAGGGGTTGATGAAAAA.

This clone has at least ten counts. Read sequence stops 3 residues before the CDR3 end, and the germline J gene provides the missing end. This chain links TRBV9 with TRBJ2-3, with 9 bases fitting TRBD2. Germline CDR1 reads SGDLS; CDR2 reads YYNGEE. The CDR3 runs to 17 residues. V dropped 3 bases and J dropped 0; count of bases not matched to a gene: 8. The CDR3 loop is CASSGRTSGLSTDTQYF. The part of the CDR3 DNA that was read is TGTGCCAGCAGCGGCCGCACTAGCGGGCTTAGCACAGATACG. Combining the CDR3 with reference TRBV9 and TRBJ2-3 gives the whole variable domain DSGVTQTPKHLITATGQRVTLRCSPRSGDLSVYWYQQSLDQGLQFLIQYYNGEERAKGNILERFSAQQFPDLHSELNLSSLELGDSALYFCASSGRTSGLSTDTQYFGPGTRLTVL.

This clone occurred many times. The read gets to within 3 residues of the CDR3 end, and the germline J gene fills in the rest. This rearrangement joins TRBV7-6 to TRBJ2-7; 12 nucleotides match TRBD2. Trimming took 7 bases from V and 4 from J; bases not matched to a gene: 8. Germline CDR1 and CDR2: SGHVS and FNYEAQ. The CDR3 has 15 residues. CDR3 loop: CASNPTSGSSYEQYF. Partial CDR3 DNA: TGTGCCAGCAACCCGACTAGCGGGAGTAGTTACGAG.

This clone was observed at least ten times. Read coverage stops 3 residues before the CDR3 terminus; the germline J gene supplies the remainder. The chain couples TRBV4-1 to TRBJ2-5; no firm D call. This CDR3 contains 14 residues. Germline lookup yields CDR1 MGHRA and CDR2 YSYEKL. The germline V and J ends were trimmed by 1 base and 5 bases, with 11 bases remaining between them. CDR3 DNA (partial): TGCGCCAGCAGCCAAGTTTCGGGTCTTGAGACC. Translating it yields CASSQVSGLET. The whole CDR3 region reads CASSQVSGLETQYF.

This clone was detected ten times or more. The DNA ends 3 residues before the CDR3 does, and the rest of the CDR3 is filled in from the germline J gene. V usage is TRBV20-1 and J usage is TRBJ1-5; no firm D call. CDR1 is DFQATT and CDR2 is SNEGSKA in the germline V gene (reference sequence). Trimming took off 1 base at V and 4 bases at J, with 11 bases between the two ends. The CDR3 sequence is 14 residues long. The CDR3 loop is CSARGPVSNQPQHF. The covered CDR3 bases are TGCAGTGCTAGAGGCCCAGTTTCAAATCAGCCC.

This clone came up many times. With the read ending 3 residues before the CDR3 end, the germline J gene is used to fill in that end. The rearrangement links TRBV7-9 to TRBJ2-2; 7 bases are shared with TRBD2. The CDR3 loop spans 15 amino acids. The V and J ends lost 3 bases and 5 bases, in that order; junction bases with no gene match: 6. Germline CDR1 is SEHNR and CDR2 is FQNEAQ (reference sequence). This CDR3 reads CASSFQTSSTGELFF. The covered CDR3 bases are TGTGCCAGCAGCTTCCAGACTAGCTCGACCGGGGAG.

This clone has only a few counts. Read sequence stops 3 residues before the CDR3 end, and the germline J gene provides the missing end. The chain recombines TRBV2 with TRBJ1-2, with D possibly being TRBD1 (5 bases). There are 11 residues in the CDR3. Germline V gene sequence: CDR1 SNHLY, CDR2 FYNNEI. The V gene lost 8 bases and the J gene lost 4 bases, with 8 bases spanning the gap. The CDR3 protein is CASGGLYGYTF. The DNA read from the CDR3 is TGTGCCAGCGGGGGACTCTATGGC.

This clone was counted many times. The read falls 3 residues short of the CDR3 end, and the missing part is taken from the germline J gene. V is TRBV2 and J is TRBJ2-2; D perhaps matches TRBD1 (5 bases). Germline V gene lookup returns CDR1 SNHLY and CDR2 FYNNEI. This CDR3 has 18 amino acids. The V gene lost 8 bases and the J gene lost 0 bases, with 22 bases spanning the gap. CDR3 DNA (partial): TGTGCCAGCGCTGACGCGGCGAACAGGTTCGCGAACACCGGGGAG. This sequence encodes CASADAANRFANTGE. The CDR3 as a whole reads CASADAANRFANTGELFF.